This T cell receptor beta chain comes out of a study of blood T cell repertoires in COVID-19. Looking at the study overall: Acute and convalescent COVID-19 samples came from the United States, Italy and Spain. From T cells, B-cell-depleted T cells, or PBMCs came the material, which was cDNA or gDNA.

Original analysis: Estimation of nucleated cell counts was performed using reference gene primer amplification. Profiling relied on immunoSEQ multiplex PCR, and the TCRdb table lists in-frame clones only, not all of them. V, J and clone size reflect that table, while D and trimming were determined from the DNA. The sample yields about 17,000 clones, approximately 90% seen once. The clonotype originates from a man between 60 and 70 years old with active COVID-19. Sample: peripheral blood.

The CDR3 DNA follows: TGTGCCAGCTCACCATCCCCGCTAGCGGGACCGCGTTTGTACGAGCAGTACTTC. Translated: CASSPSPLAGPRLYEQYF. The chain is built from TRBV18 and TRBJ2-7, with 9 nucleotides matching TRBD2. CDR1 and CDR2 from the germline V gene are KGHSH and LQKENI. CDR3 size: 18 residues. With V trimmed by 2 bases and J by 4 bases, 15 bases remained unmatched.